The 11 T cell receptor beta chains listed next were all sequenced from one sample in a study of blood T cell repertoires in COVID-19. The table came from immunoSEQ multiplex PCR; TCRdb's copy has only in-frame clones and leaves some out. The table records a few hundred thousand clones, around nine tenths of them present only once. Sequenced: PBMCs or T cells enriched from blood (not recorded which). The origin of the receptors is an older woman in a cohort exposed to, infected with or recovered from COVID-19 (not recorded which).

The chain carries TRBV24-1 and TRBJ2-1; TRBD2 matches at 7 bases. The CDR3 contains 16 residues. CDR1 is KGHDR, CDR2 SFDVKD, per germline. The V gene end was trimmed by 4 bases and the J gene end by 6 bases; junction bases not matched to a gene: 11. The CDR3 loop reads CATSEETSRLINEQFF. For the CDR3, the DNA is TGTGCCACCAGTGAGGAGACTAGCCGCCTCATCAATGAGCAGTTCTTC.

This clone occurred a few times. The V and J genes are TRBV6-4 and TRBJ2-6, with 13 bases lining up with TRBD2. The CDR3 is 16 residues long. J gave up 3 bases and V 4 bases, and 0 bases lay outside the gene matches. Germline V gene sequence: CDR1 MRHNA, CDR2 SNTAGT. CDR3 region: CASSGTSGSGANVLTF. CDR3 sequence (DNA): TGTGCCAGCAGTGGGACTAGCGGGAGTGGGGCCAACGTCCTGACTTTC.

The rearrangement links TRBV7-3 to TRBJ1-2, with a possible D match to TRBD1 (6 bases). Trimming removed 6 bases at V and 4 bases at J, with 15 bases between. Germline V gene sequence: CDR1 SGHTA, CDR2 FQGTGA. There are 14 residues in the CDR3. The CDR3 reads CASSQNRETYGYTF. As DNA, the CDR3 is TGTGCCAGCAGTCAAAACAGGGAGACCTATGGCTACACCTTC.

V and J are TRBV2 and TRBJ2-7, with D hard to call. This CDR3 contains 12 residues. The germline CDR1 and CDR2 sequences are SNHLY and FYNNEI. V lost 8 bases and J 7 bases, leaving 15 bases between the germline ends. CDR3 nucleotides: TGTGCCAGCTTACACTCGGGTTTTGAGCAGTACTTC. This encodes CASLHSGFEQYF.

The chain uses TRBV18 and TRBJ2-7; D is undetermined. The CDR3 runs 11 residues. CDR1 is KGHSH, CDR2 LQKENI, per germline. Trimming shortened V by 3 bases and J by 3 bases, and 3 bases separated the two germline ends. The CDR3 is CASSPNYEQYF. For the CDR3, the DNA is TGTGCCAGCTCACCCAACTACGAGCAGTACTTC.

The genes are TRBV19 and TRBJ2-1, with a tentative D call TRBD1 (6 bases). Germline loops: CDR1 LNHDA, CDR2 SQIVND (reference sequence). The V gene lost 8 bases and the J gene lost 6 bases, with 14 bases spanning the gap. The CDR3 has 13 amino acids. CDR3 protein: CASSYGQTNEQFF. DNA of the CDR3: TGTGCCAGTTCTTATGGACAGACCAATGAGCAGTTCTTC.

Turning to this clone: Within the sample, other DNA sequences also encode this same CDR3. The chain carries TRBV30 and TRBJ2-5; 8 bases agree with TRBD1. J gave up 5 bases and V 5 bases, and 7 bases lay outside the gene matches. The length of the CDR3 is 13 residues. The V gene's germline CDR1 is GTSNPN and CDR2 SVGIG (reference sequence). CDR3 nucleotide sequence: TGTGCCTGGGCGACAGGGGCGGGGGAGACCCAGTACTTC. Encoded protein: CAWATGAGETQYF.

This chain links TRBV6-5 with TRBJ2-7, with D possibly TRBD1 on 6 matching bases. This CDR3 has 14 amino acids. Germline V lookup: CDR1 MNHEY, CDR2 SVGAGI. V lost 9 bases and J lost 0, with 15 bases in between. DNA of the CDR3: TGTGCCAGTTCACAGGGCGGTAGCTCCTACGAGCAGTACTTC. Amino acids: CASSQGGSSYEQYF.

The chain has TRBV2 and TRBJ2-5; TRBD1 matches 7 bases. The V gene end was trimmed by 8 bases and the J gene end by 9 bases; junction bases not matched to a gene: 9. The CDR3 runs to 12 residues. Germline values: CDR1 SNHLY, CDR2 FYNNEI. As DNA, the CDR3 is TGTGCCAGCCGAGGACAGGTTGAGGCCCAGTACTTC. It yields the protein CASRGQVEAQYF.

The rearrangement links TRBV5-1 to TRBJ2-5; 11 bases map to TRBD1. Germline trimming cut 2 bases from V and 5 bases from J; bases unmatched to any gene: 5. This CDR3 has 15 amino acids. CDR1 SGHRS and CDR2 YFSETQ come from the germline V gene. The CDR3 reads CASSFGTGGQETQYF. The DNA for the CDR3 is TGCGCCAGCAGCTTTGGGACAGGGGGGCAGGAGACCCAGTACTTC.

The sample holds a few counts of this clone. The chain has TRBV7-9 and TRBJ2-7, with D perhaps matching TRBD2 (6 bases). The V gene lost 3 bases and the J gene lost 0 bases, with 12 bases spanning the gap. Germline values: CDR1 SEHNR, CDR2 FQNEAQ (reference sequence). The CDR3 has 15 residues. The chain's CDR3 is CASSFPGVISYEQYF. As DNA, the CDR3 is TGTGCCAGCAGCTTCCCGGGGGTGATCTCCTACGAGCAGTACTTC.